This is a list of T cell receptor beta chains from one sample in a study of lymphopenia after photon versus proton radiotherapy. TCRdb's table, derived via immunoSEQ multiplex PCR, lists solely in-frame clones and lacks some. The sample consists of 60,000 or so clones, approximately 83% of them appearing once. The specimen was peripheral blood, collected from a patient treated with photon-based radiotherapy. The receptors were gathered from a man aged 35-49 years with gastric cancer. Both conserved end residues are trimmed from each CDR3. Each record gives: J gene, V gene, CDR3 length, CDR3 protein.

TRBJ1-2 | TRBV29-1 | 9 | SGLSGDGYT
TRBJ1-4 | TRBV19 | 12 | ASSKRDRDEKLF
TRBJ1-1 | TRBV4-1 | 11 | ASSQDVNTEAF
TRBJ2-3 | TRBV9 | 14 | ASSEGQSPSTDTQY
TRBJ2-3 | TRBV5-1 | 14 | ASSLGLAGGTDTQY
TRBJ1-5 | TRBV6-1 | 14 | ASSESVVPSNQPQH
TRBJ1-5 | TRBV10-2 | 12 | ASSESGRNQPQH
TRBJ1-5 | TRBV7-2 | 13 | ASSPGTGSQGPQH
TRBJ1-5 | TRBV19 | 14 | ASSIPDRGLIQPQH
TRBJ1-2 | TRBV7-2 | 12 | ASSPARANYGYT
TRBJ1-1 | TRBV28 | 16 | ASTDTGTHRDRNTEAF
TRBJ1-1 | TRBV29-1 | 15 | SVAIRSQRGLRTEAF
TRBJ1-1 | TRBV15 | 12 | ATSRDKGVPEAF